A selection of T cell receptor beta chains follows, all from one sample in a study of blood T cell repertoires in COVID-19. The data were produced by immunoSEQ multiplex PCR, yet TCRdb's version contains in-frame clones alone and is incomplete. Among 350,000 to 500,000 clones listed, about 88% were seen once. Sequenced: PBMCs or T cells enriched from blood (not recorded which). These receptors were obtained from a woman aged 18-30 years who had been exposed to COVID-19. Both conserved end residues are part of each CDR3. A D gene is named only where the DNA matches it firmly. Clone sizes are given selectively: once, few, many, or a class where the clone is expanded.

j_call	d_call	v_call	clone_size	cdr3_aa	cdr3_nt
TRBJ2-7	-	TRBV28	many	CASSPGVKQEGRYEQYF	TGTGCCAGCAGTCCAGGGGTTAAACAAGAGGGGCGGTACGAGCAGTACTTC
TRBJ1-4	-	TRBV7-8	-	CASSLGTGYEKLFF	TGTGCCAGCAGCTTGGGTACAGGGTATGAAAAACTGTTTTTT
TRBJ2-7	TRBD1	TRBV7-2	-	CASSPVSGTATYEQYF	TGTGCCAGCAGCCCAGTGTCCGGGACAGCTACCTACGAGCAGTACTTC
TRBJ1-5	TRBD1	TRBV18	-	CASSRQGGGNQPQHF	TGTGCCAGCTCAAGACAGGGGGGTGGCAATCAGCCCCAGCATTTT
TRBJ2-7	-	TRBV18	once	CASSPRTLSSPYEQYF	TGTGCCAGCTCACCACGGACACTCAGTTCCCCCTACGAGCAGTACTTC
TRBJ2-1	-	TRBV3-1/TRBV3-2	-	CASSPLLLNEQFF	TGTGCCAGCAGCCCGCTACTCTTAAATGAGCAGTTCTTC
TRBJ2-2	-	TRBV5-6	-	CASSLGTELLPPSGELFF	TGTGCCAGCAGCTTGGGGACAGAGCTATTACCTCCCTCTGGGGAGCTGTTTTTT
TRBJ1-1	TRBD1	TRBV28	once	CASSFGDRANTEAFF	TGTGCCAGCAGTTTCGGGGACAGGGCCAACACTGAAGCTTTCTTT
TRBJ1-1	TRBD1	TRBV27	-	CASSLRDRGGTEAFF	TGTGCCAGCAGTTTACGGGACAGGGGAGGTACTGAAGCTTTCTTT
TRBJ2-7	-	TRBV4-3	-	CASSLTGTTGREQYF	TGCGCCAGCAGCCTAACCGGGACAACGGGACGGGAGCAGTACTTC
TRBJ2-1	TRBD2	TRBV7-2	-	CASSVGLAVEQFF	TGTGCCAGCAGCGTAGGACTAGCGGTTGAGCAGTTCTTC
TRBJ2-2	TRBD1	TRBV16	-	CASSTYRDRASGELFF	TGTGCCAGCAGCACGTATCGGGACAGGGCGTCCGGGGAGCTGTTTTTT
TRBJ2-1	-	TRBV7-2	-	CASSHGASSYNEQFF	TGTGCCAGCAGCCATGGAGCCAGCTCCTACAATGAGCAGTTCTTC
TRBJ2-7	-	TRBV21-1	-	CASPKGTDPCYEQYF	TGTGCCAGCCCGAAAGGAACAGACCCTTGCTACGAGCAGTACTTC
TRBJ1-6	-	TRBV11-2	-	CASSLADRFTGNSPLHF	TGTGCCAGCAGCTTAGCTGACAGGTTCACGGGGAATTCACCCCTCCACTTT
TRBJ1-5	-	TRBV4-2	-	CASSQGQSNQPQHF	TGTGCCAGCAGCCAAGGACAAAGCAATCAGCCCCAGCATTTT
TRBJ2-3	-	TRBV11-2	-	CASREGSLRTDTQYF	TGTGCCAGCAGAGAAGGGAGTCTACGCACAGATACGCAGTATTTT
TRBJ1-6	-	TRBV7-6	once	CASSTGQPGSPLHF	TGTGCCAGCAGCACCGGACAGCCAGGTTCACCCCTCCACTTT
TRBJ2-5	TRBD2	TRBV5-1	-	CASSPGLVAETQYF	TGCGCCAGCAGCCCAGGACTAGTAGCAGAGACCCAGTACTTC
TRBJ2-1	TRBD2	TRBV11-2	-	CASSFRAGGVYNEQFF	TGTGCCAGCAGCTTTCGAGCGGGAGGAGTTTACAATGAGCAGTTCTTC
TRBJ2-7	-	TRBV5-1	-	CASSLPGDYEQYF	TGCGCCAGCAGCTTGCCCGGGGATTACGAGCAGTACTTC
TRBJ2-7	-	TRBV18	-	CASSPPSRQTSEQYF	TGTGCCAGCTCACCACCCTCTAGACAGACTTCCGAGCAGTACTTC
TRBJ2-3	-	TRBV7-2	-	CASSLSGTTDTQYF	TGTGCCAGCAGCTTGAGCGGAACCACAGATACGCAGTATTTT
TRBJ2-7	TRBD1	TRBV3-1/TRBV3-2	few	CASSQGDSNEQYF	TGTGCCAGCAGCCAAGGGGACAGTAACGAGCAGTACTTC
TRBJ2-3	-	TRBV7-2	-	CASNLGTSDTQYF	TGTGCCAGCAACCTCGGGACTTCAGATACGCAGTATTTT
TRBJ2-4	TRBD2	TRBV7-2	-	CASSPLAGGGKNIQYF	TGTGCCAGCAGCCCCTTAGCGGGGGGGGGCAAAAACATTCAGTACTTC
TRBJ1-5	-	TRBV6-5	once	CASSYYRDQPQHF	TGTGCCAGCAGTTACTACAGGGATCAGCCCCAGCATTTT
TRBJ1-6	TRBD1	TRBV19	-	CASSRGGTVGNSPLHF	TGTGCCAGTAGCCGAGGGGGCACGGTTGGTAATTCACCCCTCCACTTT
TRBJ2-7	-	TRBV6-6	-	CASSYSKRSGTYEQYF	TGTGCCAGCAGTTACTCGAAGCGTTCGGGGACCTACGAGCAGTACTTC
TRBJ2-7	TRBD1	TRBV6-5	-	CASSYLSGQGSYEQYF	TGTGCCAGCAGTTACTTATCGGGACAGGGGTCCTACGAGCAGTACTTC
TRBJ2-7	TRBD2	TRBV4-1	-	CASSQDRTSVYEQYF	TGCGCCAGCAGCCAAGACCGGACTAGCGTTTACGAGCAGTACTTC
TRBJ1-1	-	TRBV4-1	-	CASSQDGVNTEAFF	TGCGCCAGCAGCCAAGACGGGGTTAACACTGAAGCTTTCTTT
TRBJ2-1	TRBD2	TRBV3-1/TRBV3-2	-	CASSQGRGSGYNEQFF	TGTGCCAGCAGCCAAGGGCGCGGGAGTGGCTACAATGAGCAGTTCTTC
TRBJ2-3	-	TRBV2	-	CARVSTRGHTQYF	TGTGCCAGGGTGAGTACAAGGGGTCATACGCAGTATTTT
TRBJ1-5	-	TRBV28	once	CASSLVGRGQPQHF	TGTGCCAGCAGTTTAGTGGGCAGGGGACAGCCCCAGCATTTT
TRBJ1-2	-	TRBV20-1	-	CSANRIYGYTF	TGCAGTGCTAACAGAATCTATGGCTACACCTTC
TRBJ1-1	-	TRBV10-3	once	CATRGDTEAFF	TGTGCCACCAGAGGGGACACTGAAGCTTTCTTT
TRBJ2-7	TRBD2	TRBV24-1	few	CATSEGGLAGEQYF	TGTGCCACCAGTGAGGGGGGACTAGCGGGGGAGCAGTACTTC
TRBJ1-4	-	TRBV4-1	-	CASSRERGATNEKLFF	TGCGCCAGCAGCCGCGAACGCGGGGCAACTAATGAAAAACTGTTTTTT
TRBJ1-4	-	TRBV21-1	few	CASSKMDRGQRVCNEKLFF	TGTGCCAGCAGCAAAATGGACCGGGGACAGAGAGTCTGTAATGAAAAACTGTTTTTT
TRBJ1-3	-	TRBV16	-	CASSQSAGSGNTIYF	TGTGCCAGCAGCCAATCGGCAGGGTCCGGAAACACCATATATTTT
TRBJ2-7	-	TRBV4-1	-	CASSQDFGGYEQYF	TGCGCCAGCAGCCAAGATTTCGGGGGATACGAGCAGTACTTC
TRBJ2-7	TRBD2	TRBV10-1	-	CASSLAGGFSYEQYF	TGCGCCAGCAGCCTGGCCGGGGGGTTTAGCTACGAGCAGTACTTC
TRBJ1-1	-	TRBV28	-	CASSLWRGMNTEAFF	TGTGCCAGCAGTTTATGGAGGGGGATGAACACTGAAGCTTTCTTT